Sequencing of this T cell receptor (beta chain) was carried out in a study of blood T cell repertoires in COVID-19. Study as a whole: Acute and convalescent COVID-19 samples came from the United States, Italy and Spain. T cells, B-cell-depleted T cells, or PBMCs supplied cDNA or gDNA.

With V trimmed by 6 bases and J by 5 bases, 4 bases remained unmatched. Germline V CDR1 and CDR2: MNHEY, SMNVEV (reference sequence). CDR3 length equals 14 residues. Only in-frame clones appear in the TCRdb table, and some are missing; sequencing was by immunoSEQ multiplex PCR. The sample holds more than 110,000 clones; about 80% are singletons and the top ten take around 8.6%. The rearrangement links TRBV27 to TRBJ1-4; 9 bases fit TRBD1. The source is a human donor in a cohort sampled during active COVID-19. Sequencing was performed on peripheral blood. This chain's CDR3 is CASREDRGNEKLFF. The CDR3 DNA sequence: TGTGCCAGCAGGGAGGACAGGGGAAATGAAAAACTGTTTTTT.